This T cell receptor (beta chain) was sequenced for a study of T cell repertoires in cytomegalovirus infection (dated by TCRdb to 2018 to 2020). At the level of the whole study: Recently identified HLA-C-restricted CMV epitopes, whose presentation resists viral immunomodulation, were targeted by peptide stimulations together with well-studied HLA-B-restricted epitopes. Because public TCR beta signatures pointed to carriage of CMV infection together with the matching HLA type, the HLA type of each donor mattered for the analysis. What the work shows at the level of the full study, not this receptor alone: The ex vivo response was dominated by HLA-C-restricted CMV-specific TCR beta clonotypes, and the single most frequent clonotype in two of eight donors was supplied by these HLA-C-restricted clonotypes. Carriers of CMV infection plus the relevant HLA type were discriminated by the cumulative frequency of public TCR beta family members in the study cohort and in an independent roughly 320-donor cohort.

Sequencing was performed on an Illumina HiSeq 1500. TCRdb cleaned the public reads at Q25 with fastp, built clones with MiXCR and kept in-frame beta chains. All rows with the same CDR3 protein become a single entry with the most common DNA and genes. The sample table shows about 47,000 distinct CDR3 sequences, and about a fifth are seen once. In total, the top ten clones hold approximately 55% of the sample. CDR1 LNHNV and CDR2 YYDKDF were looked up in the germline V gene (reference sequence). There are 14 amino acids in the CDR3, from cysteine to phenylalanine inclusive. Left in the record is the CDR3 DNA by itself, 42 bases read in frame from the first base. Relative to germline, V is 0 bases shorter and J is 4 bases shorter, with 8 bases between their ends. This clonotype has ten or more counts. Its binding antigen is unknown. The record has no base qualities; no much larger clone is one base away.

The sample's treatment or condition label, decoded: in vitro stimulation with specific CMV peptide epitopes to enrich CMV-specific T cells. The sequence links TRBV15 to TRBJ2-3; TRBD1 is a weak D gene call, 5 bases matching. The receptor's source is a human donor in good health (CMV status not recorded). Some clones in this sample may be carry-over from other donors' samples. Material: CD8+ T cells from cultured PBMCs, obtained from culture after CMV antigen stimulation. The DNA sequence is TGTGCCACCAGCAGAGACAGGGAAGCAGATACGCAGTATTTT. This sequence encodes CATSRDREADTQYF.